This TCR beta chain was profiled in a study of shared clonotypes between healthy human individuals. The germline V gene has CDR1 SQVTM and CDR2 ANQGSEA. This CDR3 spans 12 amino acids. J gave up 4 bases and V 7 bases, and 4 bases lay outside the gene matches. Replicate sorted-subset PCRs were loaded with 150 to 250 ng DNA, about 30,000 T cell genomes. Repertoires were generated with immunoSEQ multiplex PCR, while TCRdb's copy carries only in-frame clones and drops some. Counted here are more than 2,000,000 clones, 93% occurring once; the ten biggest clones make up 0.35% to 0.5%. The origin of this receptor is a man younger than 35 in good health. Some clones in this sample may be carry-over from other donors' samples. Material for sequencing was naive CD4+ T cells from PBMCs. Indicated subset: CD45RA+ positively selected. The chain employs TRBV29-1 and TRBJ2-1, with 7 bases identical to TRBD2. The CDR3 loop is CSGASGYNEQFF. The CDR3 DNA sequence: TGCAGCGGGGCTAGCGGTTACAATGAGCAGTTCTTC.